These 2 T cell receptor beta chains were all obtained from the same sample, sequenced in a study of CD8+ T cells in alopecia areata. Treatment defined: oral pan-JAK inhibitor, 5-10 mg twice daily. The authors extracted RNA and reverse transcribed it into cDNA as the sequencing template. TCRdb's copy holds only in-frame clones and misses some; the assay was immunoSEQ multiplex PCR. The table lists about 76,000 clones, 60% to 70% of them singletons, with about 25% in the top ten. This specimen consisted of CD8+ T cells sorted from blood, obtained at week 24, from a patient treated with tofacitinib. These receptors were obtained from a human donor with alopecia areata.

DNA for the CDR3: TGTGCCAGCAGTTTAGGAAGTTTCGGTTATACCCAGTACTTC. Translation gives CASSLGSFGYTQYF. The chain joins TRBV27 to TRBJ2-5; no clear D. Trimming stripped 2 bases from V and 8 bases from J, with 15 bases between. The germline V gene has CDR1 MNHEY and CDR2 SMNVEV (reference sequence). The CDR3 length is 14 residues.

The chain has TRBV5-4 and TRBJ1-1; unclear D gene. Trimming left V 0 bases short and J 0 bases short, with 12 bases between. CDR1 SGHNT and CDR2 YYREEE come from the germline V gene (reference sequence). There are 16 residues in the CDR3. CDR3 coding DNA: TGTGCCAGCAGCTTGGGCATCGATTCCGTGAACACTGAAGCTTTCTTT. Its protein is CASSLGIDSVNTEAFF. The full variable domain, rest sourced from reference TRBV5-4 and TRBJ1-1, is ETGVTQSPTHLIKTRGQQVTLRCSSQSGHNTVSWYQQALGQGPQFIFQYYREEENGRGNFPPRFSGLQFPNYSSELNVNALELDDSALYLCASSLGIDSVNTEAFFGQGTRLTVV.